These T cell receptor beta chains were read from a single sample in a study of blood T cell repertoires in COVID-19. Produced via immunoSEQ multiplex PCR; TCRdb's table is partial and in-frame only. This table has 150,000 to 180,000 clones, roughly 80% appearing once. Material: peripheral blood. All receptors come from a woman aged 55-69 years with acute or convalescent COVID-19. Both conserved end residues are part of each CDR3. Fields, in order: J gene, V gene, clone size, D gene, CDR3 DNA, CDR3 protein. A D gene is named only where the DNA matches it firmly. Some rows mark clone size as missing; the rest say once, few, many or name a class of expanded clone.

J: TRBJ1-5; V: TRBV3-1/TRBV3-2; size: -; D: -; DNA: TGTGCCAGCAGCCAAGAAGCGCGGTTGCCCCAGCATTTT; CDR3: CASSQEARLPQHF
J: TRBJ2-7; V: TRBV10-2; size: -; D: -; DNA: TGCGCCAGCAGTGGTAGGGGGGGGCGACCCTACGAGCAGTACTTC; CDR3: CASSGRGGRPYEQYF
J: TRBJ2-3; V: TRBV2; size: -; D: TRBD2; DNA: TGTGCCAGCAGTGAATTAGCGGGGGGCACAGATACGCAGTATTTT; CDR3: CASSELAGGTDTQYF
J: TRBJ1-6; V: TRBV25-1; size: -; D: -; DNA: TGTGCCAGCAGTGACCCAGGGAAAACACCCCTCCACTTT; CDR3: CASSDPGKTPLHF
J: TRBJ2-2; V: TRBV5-1; size: -; D: -; DNA: TGCGCCAGCAGCTTCAGGGGAGGGGAGCTGTTTTTT; CDR3: CASSFRGGELFF
J: TRBJ1-2; V: TRBV27; size: once; D: -; DNA: TGTGCCAGCAGTTTTCGGGGTTATGGCTATGGCTACACCTTC; CDR3: CASSFRGYGYGYTF
J: TRBJ1-2; V: TRBV6-6; size: -; D: -; DNA: TGTGCCAGCAGTTACTCGATGGTAGGGAGCAGCGATGGCTACACCTTC; CDR3: CASSYSMVGSSDGYTF
J: TRBJ1-2; V: TRBV6-1; size: -; D: -; DNA: TGTGCCAGCAGTGAAGGGGCGCTGGACTATGGCTACACCTTC; CDR3: CASSEGALDYGYTF
J: TRBJ1-3; V: TRBV30; size: -; D: -; DNA: TGTGCCTGGAGCCCGGTTAGAAACACCATATATTTT; CDR3: CAWSPVRNTIYF
J: TRBJ1-4; V: TRBV7-2; size: -; D: -; DNA: TGTGCCAGCAGTCAGGGGCCCCCAGGTTCGTGGGAAAAACTGTTTTTT; CDR3: CASSQGPPGSWEKLFF
J: TRBJ2-3; V: TRBV4-2; size: -; D: TRBD2; DNA: TGTGCCAGCAGCCAAGAGGCGCTAGCGGGGGGGCCGGATACGCAGTATTTT; CDR3: CASSQEALAGGPDTQYF
J: TRBJ1-1; V: TRBV5-1; size: few; D: -; DNA: TGCGCCAGCAGCTTGGTTGGGGGGACCACTGAAGCTTTCTTT; CDR3: CASSLVGGTTEAFF
J: TRBJ2-1; V: TRBV19; size: -; D: TRBD1; DNA: TGTGCCAGTAGACGTGGACAGGGGGGCTCCTACAATGAGCAGTTCTTC; CDR3: CASRRGQGGSYNEQFF
J: TRBJ2-1; V: TRBV4-2; size: few; D: TRBD2; DNA: TGTGCCAGCAGCCAAGCAGCGGGGGGCAGGTTCGTAACCTACAATGAGCAGTTCTTC; CDR3: CASSQAAGGRFVTYNEQFF
J: TRBJ1-4; V: TRBV27; size: -; D: TRBD1; DNA: TGTGCCAGCAGTTCACTTGACAGGGTTAATGAAAAACTGTTTTTT; CDR3: CASSSLDRVNEKLFF
J: TRBJ1-5; V: TRBV5-6; size: -; D: TRBD1; DNA: TGTGCCAGCAGCGCTGGGGACAGGGGGCATCAGCCCCAGCATTTT; CDR3: CASSAGDRGHQPQHF
J: TRBJ2-5; V: TRBV11-2; size: -; D: -; DNA: TGTGCCAGCAGCTTAGGAAATAGCGGACTGCAAGAGACCCAGTACTTC; CDR3: CASSLGNSGLQETQYF
J: TRBJ1-1; V: TRBV7-9; size: -; D: -; DNA: TGTGCCAGCAGGCGGGAGTACACTGAAGCTTTCTTT; CDR3: CASRREYTEAFF
J: TRBJ2-1; V: TRBV11-1; size: -; D: -; DNA: TGTGCCAGCAGCTTAGCGGGGGCGGGGGCCTCCTACAATGAGCAGTTCTTC; CDR3: CASSLAGAGASYNEQFF
J: TRBJ2-7; V: TRBV2; size: -; D: TRBD2; DNA: TGTGCCAGCAGTGAGTGGCGGGGGAGCTCCTACGAGCAGTACTTC; CDR3: CASSEWRGSSYEQYF
J: TRBJ1-2; V: TRBV6-1; size: -; D: -; DNA: TGTGCCAGCAGTGAATTTATGGACACCAACTATGGCTACACCTTC; CDR3: CASSEFMDTNYGYTF
J: TRBJ1-6; V: TRBV10-3; size: -; D: -; DNA: TGTGCCATCAGCGCCAACGACAATAATTCACCCCTCCACTTT; CDR3: CAISANDNNSPLHF
J: TRBJ1-6; V: TRBV5-6; size: -; D: -; DNA: TGTGCCAGCAGCTTTGGCAGGAATAATTCACCCCTCCACTTT; CDR3: CASSFGRNNSPLHF
J: TRBJ1-6; V: TRBV28; size: -; D: -; DNA: TGTGCCAGCAGTTTATCCGGGGGCTATAATTCACCCCTCCACTTT; CDR3: CASSLSGGYNSPLHF
J: TRBJ1-1; V: TRBV19; size: -; D: -; DNA: TGTGCCTCTCTCGGGAGGACCCAGGGGAGTATTTCTGAAGCTTTCTTT; CDR3: CASLGRTQGSISEAFF
J: TRBJ2-7; V: TRBV5-1; size: -; D: -; DNA: TGCGCCAATTCCCGGGACTTGGGGCCCTACGAGCAGTACTTC; CDR3: CANSRDLGPYEQYF
J: TRBJ1-1; V: TRBV11-2; size: once; D: -; DNA: TGTGCCACTAGTGGTGACACTGAAGCTTTCTTT; CDR3: CATSGDTEAFF
J: TRBJ1-2; V: TRBV20-1; size: -; D: TRBD1; DNA: TGCAGTGCGGGAGAGAGAAGGGACAGATACTTC; CDR3: CSAGERRDRYF
J: TRBJ2-1; V: TRBV11-2; size: -; D: TRBD2; DNA: TGTGCCAGCAGCTTAGGGCTTCTAGCGGGGGGCAATGAGCAGTTCTTC; CDR3: CASSLGLLAGGNEQFF
J: TRBJ1-2; V: TRBV12-3/TRBV12-4; size: -; D: -; DNA: TGTGCCAGCAGTCGTTACATGTCTGGCTACACCTTC; CDR3: CASSRYMSGYTF
J: TRBJ2-2; V: TRBV19; size: -; D: -; DNA: TGTGCCAGTAGTATCCGAGTATCGAACACCGGGGAGCTGTTTTTT; CDR3: CASSIRVSNTGELFF
J: TRBJ1-2; V: TRBV23-1; size: -; D: -; DNA: TGCGCCAGCAGTCAATCCGACAGACACTATGGCTACACCTTC; CDR3: CASSQSDRHYGYTF
J: TRBJ1-1; V: TRBV7-9; size: -; D: TRBD1; DNA: TGTGCCAGCAGCTCCACCGGGACAGGGGAAAACACTGAAGCTTTCTTT; CDR3: CASSSTGTGENTEAFF
J: TRBJ1-5; V: TRBV7-2; size: -; D: -; DNA: TGTGCCAGCAGCTTTTCGAGGGATAGCAATCAGCCCCAGCATTTT; CDR3: CASSFSRDSNQPQHF
J: TRBJ2-3; V: TRBV5-1; size: -; D: -; DNA: TGCGCCAGCAGCTTGGACAGAGGCACAGATACGCAGTATTTT; CDR3: CASSLDRGTDTQYF
J: TRBJ1-5; V: TRBV6-5; size: -; D: -; DNA: TGTGCCAGCAGTTACTCGGCCCCGAGGAGCAATCAGCCCCAGCATTTT; CDR3: CASSYSAPRSNQPQHF
J: TRBJ1-6; V: TRBV5-6; size: -; D: TRBD1; DNA: TGTGCCAGCAGCAGGGGGGGACAGGGATACTCCTATAATTCACCCCTCCACTTT; CDR3: CASSRGGQGYSYNSPLHF
J: TRBJ1-3; V: TRBV10-3; size: -; D: -; DNA: TGTGCCATCAGTGGACAGCCAGCAAATGGAAACACCATATATTTT; CDR3: CAISGQPANGNTIYF
J: TRBJ1-2; V: TRBV6-1; size: once; D: -; DNA: TGTGCCAGCAGTGAAGTCGCGGGGGCCCAGCTAGGCAACTATGGCTACACCTTC; CDR3: CASSEVAGAQLGNYGYTF
J: TRBJ1-5; V: TRBV24-1; size: -; D: TRBD1; DNA: TGTGCCACCAGTGATTCCCGGACAGGGGGTGGCAATCAGCCCCAGCATTTT; CDR3: CATSDSRTGGGNQPQHF
J: TRBJ1-1; V: TRBV5-6; size: -; D: -; DNA: TGTGCCAGCAGCTTGAACATGGCTGAAGCTTTCTTT; CDR3: CASSLNMAEAFF
J: TRBJ1-3; V: TRBV6-5; size: -; D: -; DNA: TGTGCCAGCAGTTGGACAGTTTCACACCCTGGAAACACCATATATTTT; CDR3: CASSWTVSHPGNTIYF
J: TRBJ1-1; V: TRBV28; size: -; D: -; DNA: TGTGCCAGCAGTCTTTCGGCCCGCGGGACTGAAGCTTTCTTT; CDR3: CASSLSARGTEAFF
J: TRBJ1-4; V: TRBV28; size: -; D: -; DNA: TGTGCCAGCAGTTCCCCCCCCGCTAATGAAAAACTGTTTTTT; CDR3: CASSSPPANEKLFF
J: TRBJ1-5; V: TRBV5-6; size: -; D: TRBD1; DNA: TGTGCCAGCAGCTTGACCTTTGGAAACAGGGGGCTCGGGAATCAGCCCCAGCATTTT; CDR3: CASSLTFGNRGLGNQPQHF